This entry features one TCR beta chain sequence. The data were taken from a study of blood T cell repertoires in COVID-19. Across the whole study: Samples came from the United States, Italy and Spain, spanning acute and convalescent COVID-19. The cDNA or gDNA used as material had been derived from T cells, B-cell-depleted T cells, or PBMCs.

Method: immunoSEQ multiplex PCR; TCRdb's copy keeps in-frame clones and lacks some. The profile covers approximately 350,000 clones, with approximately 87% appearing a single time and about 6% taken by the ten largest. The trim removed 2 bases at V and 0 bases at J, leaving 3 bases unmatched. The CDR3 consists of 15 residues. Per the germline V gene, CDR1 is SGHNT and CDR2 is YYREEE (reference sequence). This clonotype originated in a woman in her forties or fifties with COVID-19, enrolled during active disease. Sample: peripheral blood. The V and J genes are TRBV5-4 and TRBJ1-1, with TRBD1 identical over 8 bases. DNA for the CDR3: TGTGCCAGCAGCTTCCGACAGGGGCTGAACACTGAAGCTTTCTTT. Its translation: CASSFRQGLNTEAFF.